This T cell receptor beta chain comes out of a study of beta chain features in type 1 diabetes. This CDR3 has 16 amino acids. V was clipped by 6 bases and J by 5 bases, with 23 bases between them. CDR1 and CDR2 from the germline V gene are SGDLS and YYNGEE. Study findings and constraints: It was not settled here whether HLA type affects TCRB rearrangement. There was a moderate but significant shortening of TCRB CDR3s in all four CD4+ subsets of Type 1 diabetes patients. Naive, central memory and Treg TCRB repertoires seemed to resemble each other more closely in patients than they did in healthy donors. Insertions at VDJ junctions were less frequent in type 1 diabetes patients. These patients also deleted more nucleotides at the same junctions.

The sample holds a few counts of this clone. Its antigen is currently unknown. Expressed TCRB transcripts got sequenced, as all isolated RNA was reverse transcribed. Sequenced by immunoSEQ multiplex PCR; TCRdb stores in-frame clones only, minus some. The data hold 300,000 to 350,000 clones, with around 9.7% observed a single time. This rearrangement joins TRBV9 to TRBJ2-5; D is possibly TRBD1 (7 bases). This TCR came from a young man with type 1 diabetes. The sequencing sample was made of central memory CD4+ T cells from blood. CDR3 loop: CASTRGASSGMETQYF. The DNA for the CDR3 is TGTGCCAGCACCAGGGGGGCCTCAAGTGGAATGGAGACCCAGTACTTC.